The 26 T cell receptor beta chains given below trace back to one sample, sequenced in a study of blood T cell repertoires in COVID-19. Measured with immunoSEQ multiplex PCR; TCRdb has only the in-frame clones, and not every one. The sample contains over 250,000 clones, 88% of which appear only once. Specimen: peripheral blood. The receptors shown here come from a middle-aged woman who had recovered from COVID-19.

The V call is TRBV20-1, the J call TRBJ1-1; D is ambiguous. Germline loops: CDR1 DFQATT, CDR2 SNEGSKA (reference sequence). The CDR3 has 11 amino acids. The ends were cut back, 2 bases at V and 7 bases at J, with 8 bases in the middle. CDR3 DNA sequence: TGCAGTGCTAGATTGGGCCTTGAAGCTTTCTTT. The encoded protein is CSARLGLEAFF.

The CDR3 nucleotides read TGCGCCAGCAGCCAAGGGCATCCAGGTATTCAGTACTTC. Its translation: CASSQGHPGIQYF. This sequence joins TRBV4-3 and TRBJ2-4; unclear D gene. Trimming took 1 base from V and 10 from J, leaving 11 bases between them. The CDR3 has 13 residues. Germline V gives CDR1 LGHNA, CDR2 YSLEER.

This clone was counted a few times. The chain has TRBV7-3 and TRBJ2-7; 10 bases are shared with TRBD2. CDR1 and CDR2 from the germline V gene are SGHTA and FQGTGA. Unmatched junction bases numbered 6, after V lost 5 bases and J lost 5 bases. The CDR3 is made up of 14 amino acids. CDR3 DNA sequence: TGTGCCAGCAGCGCCGGGACTAGCGCCCACGAGCAGTACTTC. Amino acid sequence: CASSAGTSAHEQYF. The entire variable domain, with the rest obtained from reference TRBV7-3 and TRBJ2-7, is as follows: GAGVSQTPSNKVTEKGKYVELRCDPISGHTALYWYRQSLGQGPEFLIYFQGTGAADDSGLPNDRFFAVRPEGSVSTLKIQRTERGDSAVYLCASSAGTSAHEQYFGPGTRLTVT.

V usage is TRBV11-2 and J usage is TRBJ2-1, with 10 bases aligning to TRBD2. Looked up from germline, CDR1 is SGHAT and CDR2 is FQNNGV. V lost 1 base, J lost 9 bases, and 12 bases stayed unmatched. This CDR3 contains 17 residues. CDR3 protein: CASSLGGASGSEGEQFF. In nucleotides, the CDR3 is TGTGCCAGCAGCTTAGGGGGGGCTAGCGGGAGTGAGGGTGAGCAGTTCTTC.

The chain couples TRBV7-8 to TRBJ1-6; D is perhaps TRBD1 (6 bases). Trimming removed 7 bases from V and 9 bases from J, with 19 bases in between. Germline V CDR1 and CDR2: SGHVS, FQNEAQ. The CDR3 covers 15 residues. The CDR3 bases are TGTGCCAGCACCTCGGGGGGGGCGCCGAGTTCACCCCTCCACTTT. Translation: CASTSGGAPSSPLHF. Looking up the rest from reference TRBV7-8 and TRBJ1-6 gives the full variable domain: GAGVSQSPRYKVAKRGQDVALRCDPISGHVSLFWYQQALGQGPEFLTYFQNEAQLDKSGLPSDRFFAERPEGSVSTLKIQRTQQEDSAVYLCASTSGGAPSSPLHFGNGTRLTVT.

This clone was seen only once. This chain joins TRBV30 and TRBJ2-3; TRBD2 matches at 11 bases. The CDR3 runs 19 residues. CDR1 is GTSNPN, CDR2 SVGIG, per germline (reference sequence). V lost 0 bases to trimming and J lost 6 bases; unmatched junction nucleotides: 17. The CDR3, as DNA: TGTGCCTGGAGTGTACGCAGCGGACTACTAGCGGGAGTGAGGGATACGCAGTATTTT. Translation gives CAWSVRSGLLAGVRDTQYF.

The chain uses TRBV25-1 and TRBJ2-3, with D possibly TRBD2 on 5 matching bases. The CDR3 sequence is 13 residues long. Germline V gene sequence: CDR1 MGHDK, CDR2 SYGVNS. Trimming stripped 10 bases from V and 6 bases from J, with 17 bases between. The CDR3 sequence is CATQVGGLDTQYF. The CDR3, as DNA: TGTGCCACCCAGGTTGGCGGGCTGGATACGCAGTATTTT.

This clone was observed a handful of times. This chain links TRBV5-1 with TRBJ1-2, with 7 bases lining up with TRBD1. Germline CDR1 SGHRS, CDR2 YFSETQ. V lost 4 bases to trimming and J lost 8 bases; unmatched junction nucleotides: 8. The CDR3 extends over 13 amino acids. CDR3 loop: CASSPRQGWGYTF. CDR3 in DNA: TGCGCCAGCAGCCCCAGACAGGGTTGGGGCTACACCTTC. Using reference TRBV5-1 and TRBJ1-2 for the parts outside the CDR3, the full variable domain is KAGVTQTPRYLIKTRGQQVTLSCSPISGHRSVSWYQQTPGQGLQFLFEYFSETQRNKGNFPGRFSGRQFSNSRSEMNVSTLELGDSALYLCASSPRQGWGYTFGSGTRLTVV.

This rearrangement joins TRBV2 to TRBJ2-7; 11 positions agree with TRBD2. After removal of 7 bases from V and 2 bases from J, the junction contained 4 bases not matched to a gene. The CDR3 covers 14 residues. In germline, CDR1 is SNHLY, CDR2 FYNNEI. In DNA form, the CDR3 reads TGTGCCAGCAAAGTAGCGGGGGGGCCCTACGAGCAGTACGTC. Protein: CASKVAGGPYEQYV.

The chain combines TRBV6-2 or TRBV6-3 with TRBJ2-5; 9 positions agree with TRBD2. The germline CDR1 and CDR2 sequences are MNHEY and SVGEGT. The CDR3 spans 18 residues. V lost 2 bases to trimming and J lost 1 base; unmatched junction nucleotides: 11. The CDR3 reads CASSYRGQLAGRQETQYF. In DNA form, the CDR3 reads TGTGCCAGCAGTTACAGAGGGCAACTAGCGGGCCGCCAAGAGACCCAGTACTTC.

The chain is built from TRBV6-5 and TRBJ2-1, with 10 nucleotides matching TRBD1. Trimming took 5 bases from V and 6 from J; bases not matched to a gene: 7. The CDR3 length is 15 residues. Germline values: CDR1 MNHEY, CDR2 SVGAGI. The CDR3 spells CASSPWDRGTNEQFF. The CDR3, as DNA: TGTGCCAGCAGTCCGTGGGACAGGGGCACCAATGAGCAGTTCTTC.

This clone was observed a single time. This sequence joins TRBV14 and TRBJ2-5; TRBD2 agrees at 8 bases. Germline V CDR1 and CDR2: SGHDN, FVKESK. V gave up 3 bases and J gave up 2 bases; unmatched junction bases: 5. CDR3 length: 15 amino acids. The CDR3 DNA reads as TGTGCCAGCAGCCACCGGGGGGGGCGTCAAGAGACCCAGTACTTC. Protein product: CASSHRGGRQETQYF.

The gene calls are TRBV2 and TRBJ1-1, with 8 bases identical to TRBD1. The V gene's germline CDR1 is SNHLY and CDR2 FYNNEI. V gave up 10 bases and J gave up 1 base; unmatched junction bases: 5. The CDR3 contains 13 residues. CDR3 in DNA: TGTGCCACCCAGACAGGGGCGAACACTGAAGCTTTCTTT. Residues: CATQTGANTEAFF.

The CDR3 nucleotides read TGCAGCGTTGAACCCCTCGGGGGGCAGCCCCAGCATTTT. Translated, it gives CSVEPLGGQPQHF. The genes are TRBV29-1 and TRBJ1-5, with D maybe TRBD1 (5 bases). Trimming stripped 2 bases from V and 7 bases from J, with 12 bases between. CDR1 SQVTM and CDR2 ANQGSEA come from the germline V gene. The CDR3 is made up of 13 amino acids.

V gene TRBV6-5 combines with J gene TRBJ1-2, with 9 bases lining up with TRBD1. Germline-derived CDR1 and CDR2 are MNHEY and SVGAGI. This CDR3 comprises 14 residues. V trimming: 9 bases; J trimming: 4 bases; junction bases outside the gene matches: 9. CDR3: CASRWTTGGYGYTF. CDR3 coding DNA: TGTGCCAGTCGTTGGACGACAGGGGGCTATGGCTACACCTTC.

The CDR3 sequence: CASSPMSGSRETQYF. Here the CDR3 DNA reads TGTGCCAGCAGCCCCATGAGCGGGAGTCGGGAGACCCAGTACTTC. The V and J genes are TRBV7-2 and TRBJ2-5, with 8 positions matching TRBD2. The CDR3 length is 15 residues. Germline V gene data show CDR1 as SGHTA and CDR2 as FQGNSA. V trimming: 5 bases; J trimming: 5 bases; junction bases outside the gene matches: 10.

The rearrangement joins TRBV6-6 to TRBJ2-7; tentatively, D is TRBD2 (6 bases). The CDR3 runs to 14 residues. V was clipped by 6 bases and J by 7 bases, with 19 bases between them. In germline, CDR1 is MNHNY, CDR2 SVGAGI (reference sequence). CDR3 loop: CASRGPGPEGEQYF. The CDR3 DNA sequence: TGTGCCAGCAGGGGGCCGGGGCCGGAGGGGGAGCAGTACTTC.

This clone was found once. V is TRBV6-2 or TRBV6-3 and J is TRBJ2-7; maybe TRBD2 (5 bases). This CDR3 comprises 18 residues. Germline V lookup: CDR1 MNHEY, CDR2 SVGEGT. The ends were cut back, 2 bases at V and 0 bases at J, with 20 bases in the middle. This CDR3 is CASSYPPPGLGSSYEQYF. In DNA form, the CDR3 reads TGTGCCAGCAGTTACCCCCCGCCGGGCCTTGGGAGCTCCTACGAGCAGTACTTC.

This chain uses TRBV10-3 with TRBJ2-3; D is possibly TRBD2 (6 bases). Germline V CDR1 and CDR2: ENHRY, SYGVKD. This CDR3 spans 15 amino acids. Deletions cut 2 bases from V and 6 bases from J, with 15 bases between. The CDR3 reads CAISEAGRGVDTQYF. Written as DNA, the CDR3 is TGTGCCATCAGTGAGGCGGGACGCGGGGTGGATACGCAGTATTTT.

The chain recombines TRBV5-6 with TRBJ2-5, with D possibly matching TRBD1 (5 bases). The CDR3 has 15 residues. V gave up 1 base and J gave up 1 base, with 11 bases separating them. Germline V gives CDR1 SGHDT, CDR2 YYEEEE. The CDR3 DNA reads TGTGCCAGCAGCTTGCTGGGCAGGGCCCAAGAGACCCAGTACTTC. This translates into CASSLLGRAQETQYF.

The genes are TRBV4-3 and TRBJ2-6, with D possibly being TRBD2 (5 bases). The CDR3 covers 16 residues. The germline gives CDR1 LGHNA, CDR2 YSLEER. Trimming removed 4 bases from V and 1 base from J, with 11 bases in between. The CDR3: CASSPTWESGANVLTF. The CDR3 bases are TGCGCCAGCAGCCCCACTTGGGAGTCTGGGGCCAACGTCCTGACTTTC.

This rearrangement joins TRBV24-1 to TRBJ2-1; 9 bases align to TRBD2. The CDR3 is made up of 15 amino acids. The ends lost 8 bases at V and 8 bases at J; junction bases unmatched: 12. Germline V gives CDR1 KGHDR, CDR2 SFDVKD. CDR3 in amino acids: CATTAGGTPEDEQFF. For the CDR3, the DNA is TGTGCCACCACCGCGGGAGGGACCCCTGAGGATGAGCAGTTCTTC.

This chain uses TRBV27 with TRBJ2-3, with 8 bases lining up with TRBD2. The CDR3 is 19 amino acids. Germline values: CDR1 MNHEY, CDR2 SMNVEV (reference sequence). V lost 0 bases to trimming and J lost 0 bases; unmatched junction nucleotides: 11. Here the CDR3 reads CASSLSPPLAAASTDTQYF. CDR3 sequence (DNA): TGTGCCAGCAGTTTATCGCCCCCACTAGCGGCCGCTAGCACAGATACGCAGTATTTT.

The CDR3 DNA sequence: TGTGCCTGGAGTAGGGAGGAGGCCGAGCAGTACTTC. Protein: CAWSREEAEQYF. The chain has TRBV30 and TRBJ2-7; TRBD2 might be the D (6 bases). Germline lookup yields CDR1 GTSNPN and CDR2 SVGIG (reference sequence). The CDR3 is 12 residues long. V was shortened by 2 bases and J by 6 bases, with 11 bases between the two germline ends.

The V gene is TRBV7-2, the J gene TRBJ1-2, with D uncertain. The CDR3 length is 16 residues. The germline V gene has CDR1 SGHTA and CDR2 FQGNSA. With 1 base removed from V and 0 bases from J, the gap between germline ends came to 12 bases. This chain's CDR3 is CASSLGSAVTNYGYTF. CDR3 DNA: TGTGCCAGCAGCTTAGGGTCGGCGGTTACTAACTATGGCTACACCTTC.

The CDR3 reads CASSGGLGGATNEKLFF. The CDR3 nucleotides are TGTGCCAGCAGTGGGGGACTCGGTGGAGCTACTAATGAAAAACTGTTTTTT. V is TRBV25-1 and J is TRBJ1-4, with D perhaps matching TRBD1 (5 bases). The V and J ends lost 4 bases and 2 bases respectively, with 17 bases between them. Germline-derived CDR1 and CDR2 are MGHDK and SYGVNS. There are 17 residues in the CDR3.